Presented here are 27 T cell receptor beta chains from one specimen sequenced in a study of beta chain features in type 1 diabetes. Of the isolated RNA, all was reverse transcribed, and so the sequenced material was expressed TCRB transcripts. The repertoire was sequenced with immunoSEQ multiplex PCR; TCRdb's copy has only in-frame clones and lacks some. The sample lists nearly 250,000 clones, 14% occurring once. The sample consisted of naive CD4+ T cells from blood. The receptors originated from a woman in her thirties or forties in good health.

The rearrangement joins TRBV7-2 to TRBJ2-7; perhaps TRBD2 as D (6 bases). From germline, CDR1 is SGHTA and CDR2 FQGNSA. Trimming took 5 bases from V and 7 from J, leaving 12 bases between them. The CDR3 is 12 amino acids. The CDR3 coding sequence is TGTGCCAGCAGCGTTGTCGGGGGTGAGCAGTACTTC. Protein sequence: CASSVVGGEQYF.

The chain carries TRBV18 and TRBJ1-5; D call uncertain. The CDR3 consists of 14 residues. Trimming pared 3 bases from V and 1 base from J, leaving 7 bases between. The germline CDR1 and CDR2 sequences are KGHSH and LQKENI. CDR3 sequence: CASSPPGSNQPQHF. The CDR3 nucleotides read TGTGCCAGCTCACCCCCCGGGAGCAATCAGCCCCAGCATTTT.

This clone was counted between two and nine times. Other DNA sequences in this sample translate to the same CDR3. This rearrangement joins TRBV5-4 to TRBJ1-1; 7 bases are shared with TRBD1. The CDR3 consists of 13 residues. After removal of 2 bases from V and 6 bases from J, the junction contained 4 bases not matched to a gene. Germline V gives CDR1 SGHNT, CDR2 YYREEE (reference sequence). CDR3 protein: CASSLGTVPEAFF. CDR3 sequence (DNA): TGTGCCAGCAGCTTAGGGACAGTTCCTGAAGCTTTCTTT.

This clone was seen a few times. J is TRBJ2-2 and V is TRBV5-1; 11 positions match TRBD2. Germline CDR1 SGHRS, CDR2 YFSETQ. This CDR3 comprises 16 residues. The ends lost 2 bases at V and 4 bases at J; junction bases unmatched: 4. The CDR3 reads CASSFGLAGTTGELFF. CDR3 coding DNA: TGCGCCAGCAGCTTTGGACTAGCGGGCACCACCGGGGAGCTGTTTTTT.

CDR3 loop: CASVWTGKNEQYF. In DNA, the CDR3 is TGTGCCAGCGTATGGACAGGGAAGAACGAGCAGTACTTC. This chain joins TRBV6-1 and TRBJ2-7; 8 nucleotides match TRBD1. CDR1 and CDR2 (germline): MNHNS, SASEGT. The CDR3 has 13 amino acids. The trim removed 8 bases at V and 5 bases at J, leaving 8 bases unmatched.

The chain recombines TRBV5-4 with TRBJ2-3; 8 nucleotides agree with TRBD2. This CDR3 has 16 residues. V shed 6 bases, J shed 0 bases, and the junction held 9 bases outside the gene matches. CDR1 is SGHNT and CDR2 is YYREEE in the germline V gene (reference sequence). As DNA, the CDR3 is TGTGCCAGCAACGCCCGCCGGGGGGGTAGCACAGATACGCAGTATTTT. Translation gives CASNARRGGSTDTQYF.

The rearrangement joins TRBV5-1 to TRBJ1-1; possible D gene TRBD1, 6 bases. The germline V gene encodes CDR1 SGHRS and CDR2 YFSETQ. V was cut by 2 bases and J by 1 base, with 12 bases left in between. The CDR3 consists of 15 residues. The chain's CDR3 is CASSLRTGKNTEAFF. The CDR3 DNA sequence: TGCGCCAGCAGCTTACGTACAGGGAAGAACACTGAAGCTTTCTTT. Looking up the rest from reference TRBV5-1 and TRBJ1-1 gives the full variable domain: KAGVTQTPRYLIKTRGQQVTLSCSPISGHRSVSWYQQTPGQGLQFLFEYFSETQRNKGNFPGRFSGRQFSNSRSEMNVSTLELGDSALYLCASSLRTGKNTEAFFGQGTRLTVV.

The chain combines TRBV6-6 with TRBJ2-7, with a weak D call TRBD1 (6 bases). The CDR3 contains 13 residues. V lost 8 bases and J lost 3, with 14 bases in between. CDR1 and CDR2 from the germline V gene are MNHNY and SVGAGI (reference sequence). CDR3 sequence (DNA): TGTGCCAGCGCTCAAGTACAGGGCTACGAGCAGTACTTC. Its protein product is CASAQVQGYEQYF.

The J gene is TRBJ2-5, the V gene TRBV27; TRBD1 aligns across 9 bases. CDR3 size: 17 residues. Germline V gene sequence: CDR1 MNHEY, CDR2 SMNVEV (reference sequence). Trimming removed 6 bases from V and 3 bases from J; junction bases left unmatched: 14. In DNA form, the CDR3 reads TGTGCCAGCAGAGGCCCCCTCACAGGGGGCGTAAAAGAGACCCAGTACTTC. Amino acid sequence: CASRGPLTGGVKETQYF.

The chain couples TRBV28 to TRBJ2-2; the match to TRBD2 covers 7 bases. V shed 6 bases, J shed 5 bases, and the junction held 9 bases outside the gene matches. The CDR3 sequence is 15 residues long. Per the germline V gene, CDR1 is MDHEN and CDR2 is SYDVKM. CDR3: CASSSAGEGTGELFF. CDR3 coding DNA: TGTGCCAGCAGCTCCGCGGGGGAAGGGACCGGGGAGCTGTTTTTT.

The sample holds a few counts of this clone. The chain combines TRBV25-1 with TRBJ2-1; D gene ambiguous. V gave up 2 bases and J gave up 3 bases, with 5 bases separating them. Looked up from germline, CDR1 is MGHDK and CDR2 is SYGVNS. The CDR3 spans 13 residues. CDR3 DNA sequence: TGTGCCAGCAGTGAACCCGGCTACAATGAGCAGTTCTTC. The encoded protein is CASSEPGYNEQFF.

This clone has ten or more counts. The rearrangement links TRBV7-2 to TRBJ2-7; maybe TRBD2 (5 bases). The CDR3 is 13 amino acids. With 8 bases removed from V and 3 bases from J, the gap between germline ends came to 14 bases. Germline V gene sequence: CDR1 SGHTA, CDR2 FQGNSA. CDR3 sequence (DNA): TGTGCCAGCGAGGTCGCCGGGAACTACGAGCAGTACTTC. Translated, it gives CASEVAGNYEQYF. The full variable domain, completed using reference TRBV7-2 and TRBJ2-7, is GAGVSQSPSNKVTEKGKDVELRCDPISGHTALYWYRQSLGQGLEFLIYFQGNSAPDKSGLPSDRFSAERTGGSVSTLTIQRTQQEDSAVYLCASEVAGNYEQYFGPGTRLTVT.

This chain uses TRBV9 with TRBJ2-3; D unresolved. The germline CDR1 and CDR2 sequences are SGDLS and YYNGEE. The germline V and J ends were trimmed by 3 bases and 3 bases, with 17 bases remaining between them. This CDR3 is 16 amino acids long. The CDR3 DNA is TGTGCCAGCAGCGCAGGAAAAGAACCGATAACAGATACGCAGTATTTT. This translates into CASSAGKEPITDTQYF. Drawing the rest from reference TRBV9 and TRBJ2-3, the complete variable domain is DSGVTQTPKHLITATGQRVTLRCSPRSGDLSVYWYQQSLDQGLQFLIQYYNGEERAKGNILERFSAQQFPDLHSELNLSSLELGDSALYFCASSAGKEPITDTQYFGPGTRLTVL.

The chain employs TRBV5-4 and TRBJ2-7; 7 bases agree with TRBD1. Losses at the gene ends were 0 bases for V and 3 bases for J; bases not matched to a gene: 3. The CDR3 totals 14 residues. The germline CDR1 and CDR2 sequences are SGHNT and YYREEE (reference sequence). The CDR3 region has the DNA TGTGCCAGCAGCTTGGGACAGGGTGTCTACGAGCAGTACTTC. Translated, it gives CASSLGQGVYEQYF.

The chain employs TRBV5-1 and TRBJ2-3; no firm D call. The V gene lost 4 bases and the J gene lost 2 bases, with 11 bases spanning the gap. Germline assignment: CDR1 SGHRS and CDR2 YFSETQ. The CDR3 runs to 14 residues. The CDR3 DNA is TGCGCCAGCAGCCCCATGTGGGCCACAGATACGCAGTATTTT. As protein: CASSPMWATDTQYF.

The rearrangement uses TRBV9 and TRBJ1-2; D remains unclear. V was trimmed by 4 bases and J by 4 bases, leaving 23 bases between them. This CDR3 has 17 residues. The germline CDR1 and CDR2 sequences are SGDLS and YYNGEE. Written as DNA, the CDR3 is TGTGCCAGCAGCAATCCAGGTGGCCCATACCGACCCTATGGCTACACCTTC. Its translation is CASSNPGGPYRPYGYTF.

This clone was counted a few times. The rearrangement links TRBV10-3 to TRBJ2-7; TRBD2 aligns across 8 bases. Germline V lookup: CDR1 ENHRY, CDR2 SYGVKD. There are 13 residues in the CDR3. The trim removed 4 bases at V and 4 bases at J, leaving 3 bases unmatched. CDR3 loop: CAISVSSGYEQYF. CDR3 nucleotide sequence: TGTGCCATCAGTGTCTCTAGCGGGTACGAGCAGTACTTC.

In this sample, this clone turned up a few times. The chain combines TRBV20-1 with TRBJ2-4; no clear D gene. This CDR3 region has 10 residues. Trimming stripped 6 bases from V and 7 bases from J, with 7 bases between. Germline V lookup: CDR1 DFQATT, CDR2 SNEGSKA (reference sequence). CDR3 sequence: CSAQMNIQYF. CDR3 nucleotides: TGCAGTGCCCAGATGAACATTCAGTACTTC.

Comment on this clone: It is unclear where the CDR3 begins or ends on the DNA, so no DNA is shown, and the CDR3 is as TCRdb lists it. The rearrangement joins TRBV12-1 to TRBJ1-1. TRBV12-1 is assigned pseudogene status. The CDR3 totals 13 residues, both ends included. The chain's CDR3 is CASSFAPGTEAFF.

The V call is TRBV9, the J call TRBJ2-1, with 9 bases lining up with TRBD1. CDR1 is SGDLS, CDR2 YYNGEE, per germline. The length of the CDR3 is 17 residues. J was trimmed by 9 bases and V by 3 bases; bases with no gene match: 16. CDR3 DNA sequence: TGTGCCAGCAGCGCTCCCATCCGGGACAGGGTGGGGACTGAGCAGTTCTTC. Translating gives CASSAPIRDRVGTEQFF.

The chain joins TRBV19 to TRBJ2-2; 8 bases align to TRBD1. This CDR3 has 16 residues. Germline V CDR1 and CDR2: LNHDA, SQIVND (reference sequence). The J segment lost 2 bases and the V segment lost 5 bases, leaving 7 bases of the junction unmatched. CDR3 amino acids: CASSSPQGANTGELFF. The CDR3 DNA reads TGTGCCAGTAGTTCCCCGCAGGGGGCCAACACCGGGGAGCTGTTTTTT.

The chain uses TRBV5-4 and TRBJ2-3; 13 bases match TRBD2. After removal of 0 bases from V and 1 base from J, the junction contained 2 bases not matched to a gene. The CDR3 is 17 residues long. The germline gives CDR1 SGHNT, CDR2 YYREEE (reference sequence). CDR3 residues: CASSLGGTSGGTDTQYF. CDR3 in DNA: TGTGCCAGCAGCTTGGGAGGGACTAGCGGGGGCACAGATACGCAGTATTTT. The complete variable domain, with remaining parts taken from reference TRBV5-4 and TRBJ2-3, reads ETGVTQSPTHLIKTRGQQVTLRCSSQSGHNTVSWYQQALGQGPQFIFQYYREEENGRGNFPPRFSGLQFPNYSSELNVNALELDDSALYLCASSLGGTSGGTDTQYFGPGTRLTVL.

This chain's CDR3 is CASSLRGPFGNQPQHF. The CDR3 bases are TGCGCCAGCAGTCTGAGAGGTCCCTTTGGCAATCAGCCCCAGCATTTT. V and J are TRBV23-1 and TRBJ1-5; D is unclear. TRBV23-1 is treated as an ORF (open reading frame) with a function not yet certain. The CDR3 sequence is 16 residues long. V lost 4 bases and J lost 2, with 15 bases in between.

This clone was counted a few times. The V and J genes are TRBV18 and TRBJ2-6; D ambiguous. Trimming left V 6 bases short and J 0 bases short, with 6 bases between. Per the germline V gene, CDR1 is KGHSH and CDR2 is LQKENI. CDR3 length equals 14 residues. In DNA form, the CDR3 reads TGTGCCAGCTCCCTTTACTCTGGGGCCAACGTCCTGACTTTC. Protein: CASSLYSGANVLTF.

This clone was picked up a small number of times. This chain connects TRBV7-9 to TRBJ2-2; 9 nucleotides match TRBD2. There are 18 residues in the CDR3. V was clipped by 5 bases and J by 0 bases; unmatched bases: 10. Germline loops: CDR1 SEHNR, CDR2 FQNEAQ (reference sequence). The CDR3 sequence: CASSPSLQRGANTGELFF. The CDR3 nucleotides read TGTGCCAGCAGCCCTTCCTTACAGCGGGGGGCGAACACCGGGGAGCTGTTTTTT.

The rearrangement joins TRBV5-1 to TRBJ1-1; TRBD1 agrees at 8 bases. After removal of 4 bases from V and 6 bases from J, the junction contained 11 bases not matched to a gene. This CDR3 region has 15 residues. From germline, CDR1 is SGHRS and CDR2 YFSETQ. The CDR3 DNA is TGCGCCAGCAGCAGATTGACAGGGGAAGTCTCTGAAGCTTTCTTT. It is translated as CASSRLTGEVSEAFF.

The table lists this clone with a few counts. The chain couples TRBV7-8 to TRBJ2-7; TRBD2 is a possible D gene (5 bases). V was pared by 2 bases and J by 1 base, with 9 bases between. CDR3 length: 14 amino acids. CDR1 and CDR2 from the germline V gene are SGHVS and FQNEAQ. CDR3 coding DNA: TGTGCCAGCAGCTTAAGTCGGGAATCCTACGAGCAGTACTTC. Amino acids: CASSLSRESYEQYF.